The 13 T cell receptor beta chains listed next were all sequenced from one sample in a study of blood T cell repertoires in COVID-19 (TCRdb year 2020). To prepare the library, the immunoSEQ multiplex PCR assay was applied. TCRdb provides this immuneACCESS table in a form limited to in-frame rearrangements. Some clones are lacking; in checked studies, under half of them reflect an unresolved V gene, and why the rest are absent is not known. The sample table holds some 70,000 clones, of which 88% were seen once. The ten largest clones capture approximately 6.8% of the sample. The sample taken for sequencing was peripheral blood. The receptors stem from a woman in her 70s with acute or convalescent COVID-19.

For the CDR3, the DNA is TGTGCCAGCAGTTTACGGTCCGGCAATGAGCAGTTCTTC. Its protein product is CASSLRSGNEQFF. The V call is TRBV27, the J call TRBJ2-1; D is undetermined. The CDR3 loop spans 13 amino acids. The V and J ends lost 2 bases and 6 bases respectively, with 8 bases between them. Germline CDR1 and CDR2: MNHEY and SMNVEV (reference sequence).

This clone was counted a single time. The chain recombines TRBV9 with TRBJ1-1, with D perhaps matching TRBD1 (5 bases). V dropped 3 bases and J dropped 1 base, with 13 bases sitting between them. CDR1 is SGDLS and CDR2 is YYNGEE in the germline V gene. This CDR3 is built from 15 residues. The CDR3 DNA reads TGTGCCAGCAGCGCACCCTCGGGGGGGAACACTGAAGCTTTCTTT. As protein: CASSAPSGGNTEAFF.

This chain connects TRBV12-3 or TRBV12-4 to TRBJ2-4; 7 bases align to TRBD1. This CDR3 spans 13 amino acids. V lost 2 bases, J lost 5 bases, and 0 bases stayed unmatched. The DNA of the CDR3 is TGTGCCAGCAGTTTAACAGGGGAAAACATTCAGTACTTC. Translation: CASSLTGENIQYF.

This clone was observed a few times. The chain is built from TRBV5-4 and TRBJ2-3, with 12 bases aligning to TRBD2. This CDR3 spans 15 amino acids. Germline assignment: CDR1 SGHNT and CDR2 YYREEE (reference sequence). The V segment lost 4 bases and the J segment 5 bases; nucleotides outside the gene matches: 5. In DNA, the CDR3 is TGTGCCAGCAGCACACTAGCGGGAGGAGTAGATACGCAGTATTTT. Its translation is CASSTLAGGVDTQYF.

This clone has more than one count but fewer than ten. This rearrangement joins TRBV29-1 to TRBJ1-1; D perhaps matches TRBD1 (6 bases). V was trimmed by 0 bases and J by 1 base, leaving 6 bases between them. Per germline, CDR1 SQVTM and CDR2 ANQGSEA. This CDR3 has 13 amino acids. This CDR3 reads CSVEDRGNTEAFF. Written as DNA, the CDR3 is TGCAGCGTTGAAGACAGGGGGAACACTGAAGCTTTCTTT.

The chain employs TRBV3-1 (or the pseudogene TRBV3-2) and TRBJ1-2; TRBD1 is a possible D gene (5 bases). CDR1 is LGHDT, CDR2 YNNKEL, per germline (reference sequence). The CDR3 has 15 residues. The V end was cut by 1 base, the J end by 4 bases, with 13 bases between. CDR3 residues: CASSQANAGGYGYTF. The CDR3 nucleotides read TGTGCCAGCAGCCAAGCCAATGCCGGGGGCTATGGCTACACCTTC.

This rearrangement joins TRBV15 to TRBJ1-2; a possible D gene is TRBD1 (5 bases). This CDR3 region has 16 residues. CDR1 is LNHNV, CDR2 YYDKDF, per germline (reference sequence). With 0 bases removed from V and 8 bases from J, the gap between germline ends came to 19 bases. CDR3 sequence reads: CATSRDVSGRTGGYTF. The CDR3 DNA is TGTGCCACCAGCAGAGATGTGTCCGGGAGAACAGGAGGCTACACCTTC.

The chain carries TRBV18 and TRBJ1-2; the match to TRBD1 covers 7 bases. The CDR3 is 14 amino acids. The J segment lost 2 bases and the V segment lost 3 bases, leaving 3 bases of the junction unmatched. Germline lookup yields CDR1 KGHSH and CDR2 LQKENI. The CDR3 is CASSPSTGNYGYTF. In DNA, the CDR3 is TGTGCCAGCTCACCTTCGACAGGGAACTATGGCTACACCTTC.

Only one count was recorded for this clone. The CDR3 DNA follows: TGTGCCAGCAGGCAGGGGGACTCCTATAATTCACCCCTCCACTTT. Protein: CASRQGDSYNSPLHF. The chain recombines TRBV2 with TRBJ1-6, with 7 bases matching TRBD1. With V trimmed by 6 bases and J by 0 bases, 2 bases remained unmatched. The CDR3 extends over 15 amino acids. Germline V gene lookup returns CDR1 SNHLY and CDR2 FYNNEI.

The J gene is TRBJ2-5, the V gene TRBV18, with 9 bases lining up with TRBD1. V gave up 1 base and J gave up 5 bases; unmatched junction bases: 11. The CDR3 contains 17 residues. The germline CDR1 and CDR2 sequences are KGHSH and LQKENI. This chain's CDR3 is CASSPQTPGTGRETQYF. CDR3 bases: TGTGCCAGCTCACCACAAACACCCGGGACAGGGAGGGAGACCCAGTACTTC.

DNA of the CDR3: TGTGCCAGTAGTGGCCGGGGACAGGCCATCTCTGGAAACACCATATATTTT. Protein product: CASSGRGQAISGNTIYF. This chain links TRBV19 with TRBJ1-3, with TRBD1 identical over 8 bases. The CDR3 length is 17 residues. The J segment lost 0 bases and the V segment lost 5 bases, leaving 9 bases of the junction unmatched. In germline, CDR1 is LNHDA, CDR2 SQIVND (reference sequence).

This chain uses TRBV6-5 with TRBJ1-1; no reliable D call. Germline lookup yields CDR1 MNHEY and CDR2 SVGAGI. The V end lost 2 bases, the J end lost 0 bases, and 4 bases lay between the germline ends. The CDR3 runs 13 residues. CDR3 protein: CASSYRVNTEAFF. The CDR3 region has the DNA TGTGCCAGCAGTTACAGAGTGAACACTGAAGCTTTCTTT.

This chain uses TRBV10-3 with TRBJ1-5; a possible D gene is TRBD1 (5 bases). V lost 0 bases and J 5 bases, leaving 8 bases between the germline ends. Germline CDR1 and CDR2: ENHRY and SYGVKD. The CDR3 is 14 amino acids. CDR3 residues: CAISESGGDQPQHF. As DNA, the CDR3 is TGTGCCATCAGTGAGTCTGGGGGGGATCAGCCCCAGCATTTT.